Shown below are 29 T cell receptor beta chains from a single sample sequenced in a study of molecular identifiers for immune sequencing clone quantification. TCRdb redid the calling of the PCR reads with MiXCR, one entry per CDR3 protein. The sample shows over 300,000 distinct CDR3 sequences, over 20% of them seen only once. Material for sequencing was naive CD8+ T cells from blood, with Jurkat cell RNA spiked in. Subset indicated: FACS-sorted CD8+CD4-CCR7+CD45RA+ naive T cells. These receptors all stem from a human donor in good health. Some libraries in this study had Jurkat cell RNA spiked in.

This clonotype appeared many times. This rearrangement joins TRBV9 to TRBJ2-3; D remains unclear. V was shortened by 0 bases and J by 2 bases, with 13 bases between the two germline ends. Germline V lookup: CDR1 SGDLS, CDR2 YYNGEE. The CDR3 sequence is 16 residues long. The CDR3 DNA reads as TGTGCCAGCAGCGTAGGAGTTCCTCCTCTCACAGATACGCAGTATTTT. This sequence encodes CASSVGVPPLTDTQYF.

The CDR3 loop is CASSFGTGNPELFF. CDR3 DNA: TGTGCCAGCAGCTTCGGGACAGGGAATCCAGAGCTGTTTTTT. The rearrangement uses TRBV5-6 and TRBJ1-4; 9 bases fit TRBD1. The CDR3 sequence is 14 residues long. Germline V gives CDR1 SGHDT, CDR2 YYEEEE. Losses at the gene ends were 2 bases for V and 14 bases for J; bases not matched to a gene: 10.

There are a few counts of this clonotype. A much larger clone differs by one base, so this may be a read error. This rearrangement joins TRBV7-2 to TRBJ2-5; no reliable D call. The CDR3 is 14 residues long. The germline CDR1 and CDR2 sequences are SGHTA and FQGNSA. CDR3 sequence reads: CASSSDLYQGTQYF. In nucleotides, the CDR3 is TGTGCCAGCAGCTCGGACCTATATCAAGGGACCCAGTACTTC.

The CDR3 reads CATSVLRDGDTEAFF. As DNA, the CDR3 is TGTGCCACCAGTGTCCTCCGGGACGGGGACACTGAAGCTTTCTTT. This chain uses TRBV24-1 with TRBJ1-1; D perhaps matches TRBD1 (5 bases). With 5 bases removed from V and 3 bases from J, the gap between germline ends came to 15 bases. Germline loops: CDR1 KGHDR, CDR2 SFDVKD. This CDR3 has 15 amino acids.

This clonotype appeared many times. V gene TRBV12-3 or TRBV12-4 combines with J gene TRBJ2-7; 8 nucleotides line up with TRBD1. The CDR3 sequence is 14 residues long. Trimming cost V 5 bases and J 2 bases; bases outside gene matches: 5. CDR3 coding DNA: TGTGCCAGCAGTCACGGGGACAGGACCTACGAGCAGTACTTC. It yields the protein CASSHGDRTYEQYF.

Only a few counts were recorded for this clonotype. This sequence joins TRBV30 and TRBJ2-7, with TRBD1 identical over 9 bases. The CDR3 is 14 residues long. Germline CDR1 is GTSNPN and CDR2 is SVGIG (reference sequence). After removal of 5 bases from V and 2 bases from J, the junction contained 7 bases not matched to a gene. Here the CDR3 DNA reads TGTGCCTGGGCCCCGGGACAGGGTCCCTACGAGCAGTACTTC. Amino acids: CAWAPGQGPYEQYF.

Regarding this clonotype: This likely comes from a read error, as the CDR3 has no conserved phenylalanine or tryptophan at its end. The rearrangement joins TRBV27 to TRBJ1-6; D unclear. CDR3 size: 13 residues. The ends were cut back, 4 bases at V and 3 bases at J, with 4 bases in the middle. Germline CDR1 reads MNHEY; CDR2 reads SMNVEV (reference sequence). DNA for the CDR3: TGTGCCAGCAGTTGGGGCTATAATTCACCCCTCCACCTT. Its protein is CASSWGYNSPLHL.

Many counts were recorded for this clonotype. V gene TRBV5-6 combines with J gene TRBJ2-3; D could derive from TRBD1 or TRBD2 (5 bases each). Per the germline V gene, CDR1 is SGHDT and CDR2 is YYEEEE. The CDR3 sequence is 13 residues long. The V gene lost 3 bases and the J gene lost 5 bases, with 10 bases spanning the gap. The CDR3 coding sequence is TGTGCCAGCAGCTGGGGGTATAAAGATACGCAGTATTTT. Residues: CASSWGYKDTQYF.

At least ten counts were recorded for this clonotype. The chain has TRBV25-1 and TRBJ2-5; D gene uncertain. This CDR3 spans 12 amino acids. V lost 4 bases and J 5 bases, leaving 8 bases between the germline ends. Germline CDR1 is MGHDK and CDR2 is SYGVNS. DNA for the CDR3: TGTGCCAGCAGTGTTCTCGGGGAGACCCAGTACTTC. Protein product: CASSVLGETQYF. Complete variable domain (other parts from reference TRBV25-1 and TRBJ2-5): EADIYQTPRYLVIGTGKKITLECSQTMGHDKMYWYQQDPGMELHLIHYSYGVNSTEKGDLSSESTVSRIRTEHFPLTLESARPSHTSQYLCASSVLGETQYFGPGTRLLVL.

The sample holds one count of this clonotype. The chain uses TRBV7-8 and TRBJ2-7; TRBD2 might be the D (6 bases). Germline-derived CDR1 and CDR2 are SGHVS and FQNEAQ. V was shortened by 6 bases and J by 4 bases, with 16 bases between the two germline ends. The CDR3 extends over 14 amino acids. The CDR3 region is CASRKYRREYEQYF. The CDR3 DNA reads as TGTGCCAGCAGAAAATACCGGCGGGAATACGAGCAGTACTTC.

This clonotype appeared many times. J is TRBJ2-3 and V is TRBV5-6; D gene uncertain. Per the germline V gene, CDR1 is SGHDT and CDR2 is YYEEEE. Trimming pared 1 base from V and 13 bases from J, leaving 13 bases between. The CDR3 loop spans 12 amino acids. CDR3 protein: CASSLSALMEYF. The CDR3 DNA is TGTGCCAGCAGCTTGAGCGCGCTGATGGAGTATTTT.

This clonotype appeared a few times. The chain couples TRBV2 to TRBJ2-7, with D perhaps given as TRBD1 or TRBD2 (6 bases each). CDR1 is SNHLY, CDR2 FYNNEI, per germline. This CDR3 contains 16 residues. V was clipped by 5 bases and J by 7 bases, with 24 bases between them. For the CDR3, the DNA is TGTGCCAGCAGTTCGTTAGACGGGGGCAAGCCCAGAGAGCAGTACTTC. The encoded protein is CASSSLDGGKPREQYF.

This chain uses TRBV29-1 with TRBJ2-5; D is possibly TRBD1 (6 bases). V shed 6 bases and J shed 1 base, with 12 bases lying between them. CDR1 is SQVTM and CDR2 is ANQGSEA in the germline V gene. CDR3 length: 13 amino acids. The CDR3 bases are TGCAGCGTCTCTGGGGGCTTCCAAGAGACCCAGTACTTC. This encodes CSVSGGFQETQYF.

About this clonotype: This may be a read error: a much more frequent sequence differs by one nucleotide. CDR3 protein: CTSSLAATGAYEQYF. The CDR3 nucleotides are TGTACCAGCAGTTTAGCAGCGACAGGGGCCTACGAGCAGTACTTC. The chain has TRBV6-5 and TRBJ2-7; TRBD1 matches at 8 bases. The CDR3 is made up of 15 amino acids. Germline-derived CDR1 and CDR2 are MNHEY and SVGAGI.

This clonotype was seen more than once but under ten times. The CDR3 coding sequence is TGTGCCAGCAGTTACTTGCGGGAGGGGACGACAGATACGCAGTATTTT. As protein: CASSYLREGTTDTQYF. This chain joins TRBV6-2 or TRBV6-3 and TRBJ2-3; 9 positions match TRBD2. V lost 1 base, J lost 3 bases, and 5 bases stayed unmatched. Germline V gene lookup returns CDR1 MNHEY and CDR2 SVGEGT. CDR3 size: 16 residues.

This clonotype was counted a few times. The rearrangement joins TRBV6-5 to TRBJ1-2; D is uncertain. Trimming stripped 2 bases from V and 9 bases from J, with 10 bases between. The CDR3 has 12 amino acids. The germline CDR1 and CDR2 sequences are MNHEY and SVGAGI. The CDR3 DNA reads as TGTGCCAGCAGTTACGACTACCACCGCTACACCTTC. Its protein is CASSYDYHRYTF.

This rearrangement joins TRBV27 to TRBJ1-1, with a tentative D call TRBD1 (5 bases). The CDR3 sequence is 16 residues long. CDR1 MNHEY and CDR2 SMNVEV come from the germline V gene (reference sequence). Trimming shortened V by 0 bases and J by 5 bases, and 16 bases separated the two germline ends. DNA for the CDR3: TGTGCCAGCAGTTTATCTGGGGGAGGGGTAAGAACTGAAGCTTTCTTT. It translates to CASSLSGGGVRTEAFF.

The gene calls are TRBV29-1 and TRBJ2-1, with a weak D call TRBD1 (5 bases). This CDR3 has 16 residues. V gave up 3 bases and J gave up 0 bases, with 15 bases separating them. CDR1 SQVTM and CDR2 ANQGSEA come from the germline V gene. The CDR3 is CSVEHRDRRSYNEQFF. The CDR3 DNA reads TGCAGCGTTGAGCACCGAGACAGACGCTCCTACAATGAGCAGTTCTTC.

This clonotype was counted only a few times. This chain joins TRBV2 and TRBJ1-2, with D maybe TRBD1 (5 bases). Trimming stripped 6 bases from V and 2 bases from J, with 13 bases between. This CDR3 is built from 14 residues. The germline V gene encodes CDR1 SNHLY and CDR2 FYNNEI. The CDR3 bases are TGTGCCAGCAGGGGGGACGGGACCAACTATGGCTACACCTTC. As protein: CASRGDGTNYGYTF.

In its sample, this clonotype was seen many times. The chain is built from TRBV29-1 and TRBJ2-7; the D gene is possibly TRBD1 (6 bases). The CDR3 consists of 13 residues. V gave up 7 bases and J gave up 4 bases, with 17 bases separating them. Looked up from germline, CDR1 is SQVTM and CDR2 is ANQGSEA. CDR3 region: CSARTGSGYEQYF. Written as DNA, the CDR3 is TGCAGCGCTAGAACAGGGTCGGGTTACGAGCAGTACTTC.

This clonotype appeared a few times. CDR3 bases: TGTGCCAGCAGCTTCAATTATGGGCCCTCTGGGGCCAACGTCCTGACTTTC. Protein product: CASSFNYGPSGANVLTF. This chain uses TRBV5-4 with TRBJ2-6; D unclear. V lost 2 bases to trimming and J lost 0 bases, with 12 bases between them. Germline V CDR1 and CDR2: SGHNT, YYREEE (reference sequence). This CDR3 region has 17 residues.

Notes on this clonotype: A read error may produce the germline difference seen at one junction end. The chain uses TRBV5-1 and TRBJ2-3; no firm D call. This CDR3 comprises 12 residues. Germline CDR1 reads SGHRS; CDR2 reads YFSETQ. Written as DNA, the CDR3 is TGCGCCGGCAGCTTGGGTGCAGATACGCAGTATTTT. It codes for CAGSLGADTQYF.

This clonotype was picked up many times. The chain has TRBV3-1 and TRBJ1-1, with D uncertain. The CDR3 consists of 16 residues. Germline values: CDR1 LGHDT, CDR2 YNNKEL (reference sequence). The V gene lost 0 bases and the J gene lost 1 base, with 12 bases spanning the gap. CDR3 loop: CASSQDLPEKNTEAFF. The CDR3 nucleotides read TGTGCCAGCAGCCAAGATTTGCCGGAGAAGAACACTGAAGCTTTCTTT.

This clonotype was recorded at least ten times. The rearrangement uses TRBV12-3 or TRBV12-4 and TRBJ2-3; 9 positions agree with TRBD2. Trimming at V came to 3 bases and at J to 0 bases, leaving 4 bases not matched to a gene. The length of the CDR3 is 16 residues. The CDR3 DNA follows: TGTGCCAGCAGTTTCTCCCTAGCGGGGAGCACAGATACGCAGTATTTT. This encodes CASSFSLAGSTDTQYF.

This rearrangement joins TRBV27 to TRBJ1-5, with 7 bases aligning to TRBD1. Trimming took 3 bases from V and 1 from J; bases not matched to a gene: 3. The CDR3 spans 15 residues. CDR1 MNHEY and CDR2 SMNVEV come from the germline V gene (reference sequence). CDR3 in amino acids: CASSFPGQSNQPQHF. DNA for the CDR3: TGTGCCAGCAGTTTTCCGGGACAGAGCAATCAGCCCCAGCATTTT.

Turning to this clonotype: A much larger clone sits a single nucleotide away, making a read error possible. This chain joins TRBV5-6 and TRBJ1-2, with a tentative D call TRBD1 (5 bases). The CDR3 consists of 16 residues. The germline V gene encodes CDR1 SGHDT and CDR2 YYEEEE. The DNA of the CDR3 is TGTGCCAGCAGCTTACTAGGGGAGGATCCCTACTATGGCGACACCTTC. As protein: CASSLLGEDPYYGDTF.

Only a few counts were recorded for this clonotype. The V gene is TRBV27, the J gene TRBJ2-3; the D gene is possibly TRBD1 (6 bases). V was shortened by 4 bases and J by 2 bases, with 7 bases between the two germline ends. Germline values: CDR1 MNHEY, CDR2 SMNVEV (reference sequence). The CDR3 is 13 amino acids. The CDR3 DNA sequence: TGTGCCAGCAGTTGGGGGCCCACAGATACGCAGTATTTT. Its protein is CASSWGPTDTQYF.

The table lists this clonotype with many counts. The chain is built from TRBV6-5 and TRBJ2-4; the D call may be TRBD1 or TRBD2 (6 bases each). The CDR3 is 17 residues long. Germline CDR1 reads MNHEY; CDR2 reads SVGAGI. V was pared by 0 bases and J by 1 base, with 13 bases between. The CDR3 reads CASSYSRGVTAKNIQYF. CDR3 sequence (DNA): TGTGCCAGCAGTTACTCTAGGGGGGTAACCGCCAAAAACATTCAGTACTTC.

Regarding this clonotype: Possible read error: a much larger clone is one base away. The CDR3 nucleotides read TGTGCCAGCAGCTTGCGAATGCCGGGAACCATGAACACTGAAGCTTTCTTT. This codes for CASSLRMPGTMNTEAFF. V and J are TRBV5-5 and TRBJ1-1; D remains ambiguous. The ends were cut back, 1 base at V and 0 bases at J, with 16 bases in the middle. Germline CDR1 is SGHKS and CDR2 is YYEKEE (reference sequence). The CDR3 covers 17 residues. Drawing the rest from reference TRBV5-5 and TRBJ1-1, the complete variable domain is DAGVTQSPTHLIKTRGQQVTLRCSPISGHKSVSWYQQVLGQGPQFIFQYYEKEERGRGNFPDRFSARQFPNYSSELNVNALLLGDSALYLCASSLRMPGTMNTEAFFGQGTRLTVV.